The 6 T cell receptor beta chains below all came from one sample that was sequenced in a study of technical replicates of blood from a few donors. TCRdb keeps only in-frame clones here, not all; method: immunoSEQ multiplex PCR. The sample records approximately 81,000 clones, 90% to 97% being singletons. Sequencing was performed on T cells isolated from PBMCs. Receptor source: a human donor in good health.

The rearrangement links TRBV7-2 to TRBJ2-1; D ambiguous. The germline CDR1 and CDR2 sequences are SGHTA and FQGNSA. Trimming left V 1 base short and J 7 bases short, with 5 bases between. This CDR3 region has 12 residues. The chain's CDR3 is CASSLVVNEQFF. Here the CDR3 DNA reads TGTGCCAGCAGCTTAGTCGTTAATGAGCAGTTCTTC.

This clone appeared once. J is TRBJ2-7 and V is TRBV5-1, with D maybe TRBD2 (6 bases). The CDR3 totals 13 residues. From germline, CDR1 is SGHRS and CDR2 YFSETQ. V was shortened by 3 bases and J by 0 bases, with 7 bases between the two germline ends. DNA of the CDR3: TGCGCCAGCAGCTGGGACTTCTCCTACGAGCAGTACTTC. Translation: CASSWDFSYEQYF. Based on the CDR3 plus reference TRBV5-1 and TRBJ2-7, the full variable domain is KAGVTQTPRYLIKTRGQQVTLSCSPISGHRSVSWYQQTPGQGLQFLFEYFSETQRNKGNFPGRFSGRQFSNSRSEMNVSTLELGDSALYLCASSWDFSYEQYFGPGTRLTVT.

This CDR3 reads CASSPQGHNTEAFF. The CDR3 nucleotides are TGTGCCAGCAGTCCTCAGGGGCATAACACTGAAGCTTTCTTT. The chain joins TRBV6-1 to TRBJ1-1, with D possibly being TRBD1 (6 bases). Germline V gene data show CDR1 as MNHNS and CDR2 as SASEGT. V lost 5 bases, J lost 2 bases, and 12 bases lay in between. The CDR3 is 14 amino acids.

The chain combines TRBV5-3 with TRBJ2-5; no clear D. TRBV5-3 is recorded as an ORF, its role being uncertain. Trimming took off 4 bases at V and 4 bases at J, with 5 bases between the two ends. The CDR3 has 11 amino acids. The CDR3 nucleotides read TGTGCCAGAAGCCCAGTAGAGACCCAGTACTTC. Protein product: CARSPVETQYF.

This chain uses TRBV5-1 with TRBJ2-3; 11 bases agree with TRBD2. This CDR3 has 15 amino acids. Germline assignment: CDR1 SGHRS and CDR2 YFSETQ. Trimming at V came to 4 bases and at J to 5 bases, leaving 6 bases not matched to a gene. The CDR3 loop is CASSHTSGRGDTQYF. CDR3 coding DNA: TGCGCCAGCAGCCACACTAGCGGGAGAGGAGATACGCAGTATTTT.

This chain uses TRBV9 with TRBJ2-1; the match to TRBD2 covers 10 bases. This CDR3 is 16 amino acids long. Germline V lookup: CDR1 SGDLS, CDR2 YYNGEE. J was trimmed by 8 bases and V by 0 bases; bases with no gene match: 8. CDR3 coding DNA: TGTGCCAGCAGCGTAGAGGCGGGAGGACTAGCGGATGAGCAGTTCTTC. Translation: CASSVEAGGLADEQFF.